The following is a TCR beta chain sequence with its context. This record comes from a study of cytotoxic CD8 clonotypes in ibrutinib-treated CLL. Study in general: The study recorded mean values of around 250,000 productive templates and approximately 94,000 productive rearrangements per sample.

Clones were sequenced by immunoSEQ multiplex PCR, and TCRdb holds only the in-frame ones, with some missing. Of more than 200,000 clones listed, 70% are singletons. Germline V CDR1 and CDR2: SQVTM, ANQGSEA. The CDR3 consists of 14 residues. Trimming removed 5 bases from V and 6 bases from J; junction bases left unmatched: 11. The specimen was PBMCs, collected after 24 months of ibrutinib treatment. The clonotype originates from a human donor with chronic lymphocytic leukemia. The rearrangement links TRBV29-1 to TRBJ1-1; 8 nucleotides agree with TRBD1. CDR3 region: CSVRVAGGIAEAFF. In DNA form, the CDR3 reads TGCAGCGTTAGAGTGGCAGGGGGCATCGCTGAAGCTTTCTTT.